This T cell receptor beta chain comes out of a study of vaccination and CD4 T cells after COVID-19. Across the study: PCR on nasal swabs identified SARS-CoV-2 in convalescent patients, of whom fewer than 10 were mild and one severe. Each person enrolled got two BNT162b2 or mRNA-1273 vaccine doses.

To note about this clonotype: The target antigen is unknown.

The study sequenced cultured CD4+ T cell DNA using the Oncomine TCR Beta short-read assay. Each CDR3 protein is one row after TCRdb ran MiXCR on the PCR reads. Of approximately 17,000 distinct CDR3 sequences in the sample, roughly 60% were seen once. Trimming cost V 10 bases and J 0 bases, with 11 bases left between them. The CDR3 extends over 13 amino acids. Germline assignment: CDR1 SEHNR and CDR2 FQNEAQ (reference sequence). The treatment was: roughly 10-day PBMC culture with coronavirus spike peptide pools or control peptides (ViraFEST assay). Antigen-specific T cell expansion with peptide pools preceded TCR sequencing in the ViraFEST approach.

The sequencing here drew on CD4+ T cells from blood, cultured in vitro, taken before SARS-CoV-2 vaccination. The chain recombines TRBV7-9 with TRBJ2-3; either TRBD1 or TRBD2 may supply D (5 bases each). The source of this sequence is a human donor who had recovered from COVID-19. This chain's CDR3 is CATTEGSTDTQYF. In DNA, the CDR3 is TGTGCCACGACAGAGGGAAGCACAGATACGCAGTATTTT. The full variable domain, rest sourced from reference TRBV7-9 and TRBJ2-3, is DTGVSQNPRHKITKRGQNVTFRCDPISEHNRLYWYRQTLGQGPEFLTYFQNEAQLEKSRLLSDRFSAERPKGSFSTLEIQRTEQGDSAMYLCATTEGSTDTQYFGPGTRLTVL.